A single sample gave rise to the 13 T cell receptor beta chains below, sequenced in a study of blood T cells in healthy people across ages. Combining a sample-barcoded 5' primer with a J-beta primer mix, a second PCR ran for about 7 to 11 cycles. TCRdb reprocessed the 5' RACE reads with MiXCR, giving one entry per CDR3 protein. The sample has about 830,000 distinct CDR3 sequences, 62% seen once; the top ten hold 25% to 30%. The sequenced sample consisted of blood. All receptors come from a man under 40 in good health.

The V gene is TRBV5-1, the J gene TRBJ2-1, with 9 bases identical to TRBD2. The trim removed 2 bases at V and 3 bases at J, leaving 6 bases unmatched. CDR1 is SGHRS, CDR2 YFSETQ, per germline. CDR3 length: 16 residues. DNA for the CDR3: TGCGCCAGCAGCTTTCGGAGCGGGGGGATCTACAATGAGCAGTTCTTC. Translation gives CASSFRSGGIYNEQFF. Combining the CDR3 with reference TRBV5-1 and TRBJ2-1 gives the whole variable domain KAGVTQTPRYLIKTRGQQVTLSCSPISGHRSVSWYQQTPGQGLQFLFEYFSETQRNKGNFPGRFSGRQFSNSRSEMNVSTLELGDSALYLCASSFRSGGIYNEQFFGPGTRLTVL.

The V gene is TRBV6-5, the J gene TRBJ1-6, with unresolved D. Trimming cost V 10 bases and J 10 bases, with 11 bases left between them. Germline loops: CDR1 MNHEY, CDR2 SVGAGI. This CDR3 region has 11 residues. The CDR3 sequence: CATGGVSPLHF. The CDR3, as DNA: TGTGCCACCGGTGGGGTCTCACCCCTCCACTTT.

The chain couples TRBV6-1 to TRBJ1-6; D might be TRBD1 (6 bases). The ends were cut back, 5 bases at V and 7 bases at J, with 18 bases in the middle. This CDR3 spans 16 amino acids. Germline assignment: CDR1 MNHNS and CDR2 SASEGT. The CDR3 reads CASSPLPGQGNSPLHF. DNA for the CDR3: TGTGCCAGCAGTCCCCTCCCCGGGCAGGGGAATTCACCCCTCCACTTT.

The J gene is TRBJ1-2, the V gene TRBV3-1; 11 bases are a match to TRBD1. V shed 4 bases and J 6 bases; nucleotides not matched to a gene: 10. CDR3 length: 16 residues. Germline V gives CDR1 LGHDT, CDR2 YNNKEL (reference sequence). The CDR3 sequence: CASSPFSDRGRNGYTF. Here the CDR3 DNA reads TGTGCCAGCAGCCCCTTTTCGGACAGGGGGCGGAATGGCTACACCTTC.

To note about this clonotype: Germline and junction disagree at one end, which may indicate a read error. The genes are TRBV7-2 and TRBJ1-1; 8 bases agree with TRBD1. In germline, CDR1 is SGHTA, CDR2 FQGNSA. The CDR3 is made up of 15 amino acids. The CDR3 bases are TGTGCCAGCAGCCTTCGGACAGGGCTGAATACTGAAGCTTTCTTT. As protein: CASSLRTGLNTEAFF.

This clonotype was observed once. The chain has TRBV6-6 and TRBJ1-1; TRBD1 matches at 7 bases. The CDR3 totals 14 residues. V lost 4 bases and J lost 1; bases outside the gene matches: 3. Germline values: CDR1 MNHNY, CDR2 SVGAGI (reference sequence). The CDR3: CASSWGTENTEAFF. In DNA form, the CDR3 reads TGTGCCAGCAGTTGGGGGACAGAGAACACTGAAGCTTTCTTT.

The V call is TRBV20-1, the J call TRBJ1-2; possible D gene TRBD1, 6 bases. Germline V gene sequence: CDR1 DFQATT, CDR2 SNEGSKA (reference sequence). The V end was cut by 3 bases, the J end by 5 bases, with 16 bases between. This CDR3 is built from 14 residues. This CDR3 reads CSASPDYRAYGYTF. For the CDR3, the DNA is TGCAGTGCTAGCCCGGACTACAGGGCATATGGCTACACCTTC.

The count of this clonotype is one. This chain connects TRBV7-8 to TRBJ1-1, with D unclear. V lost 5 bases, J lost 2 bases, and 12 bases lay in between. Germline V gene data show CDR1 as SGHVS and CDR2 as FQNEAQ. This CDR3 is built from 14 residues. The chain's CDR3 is CASSPHPRNTEAFF. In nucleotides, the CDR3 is TGTGCCAGCAGCCCCCACCCCAGAAACACTGAAGCTTTCTTT.

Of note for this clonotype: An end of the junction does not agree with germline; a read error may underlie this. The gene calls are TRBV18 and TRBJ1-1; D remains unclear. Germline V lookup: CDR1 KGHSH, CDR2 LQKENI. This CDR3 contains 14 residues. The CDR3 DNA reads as TGCGCCAGCTCACCTACAGAGGTGATTCGAGAAGCTTTCTTT. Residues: CASSPTEVIREAFF.

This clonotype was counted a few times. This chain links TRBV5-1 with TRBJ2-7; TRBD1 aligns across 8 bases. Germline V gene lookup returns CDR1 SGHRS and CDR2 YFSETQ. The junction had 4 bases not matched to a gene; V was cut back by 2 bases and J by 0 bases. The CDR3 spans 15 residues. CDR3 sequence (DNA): TGCGCCAGCAGCTTTGGGACAGGTACCTCCTACGAGCAGTACTTC. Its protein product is CASSFGTGTSYEQYF.

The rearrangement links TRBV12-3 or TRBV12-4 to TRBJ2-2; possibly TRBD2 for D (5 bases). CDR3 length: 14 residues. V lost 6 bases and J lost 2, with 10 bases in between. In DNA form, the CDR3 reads TGTGCCAGCAGGCCACTAGTAAACACCGGGGAGCTGTTTTTT. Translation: CASRPLVNTGELFF.

The CDR3 sequence is CASRDGTGGSETQYF. CDR3 sequence (DNA): TGTGCCAGCAGGGATGGGACAGGGGGCTCGGAGACCCAGTACTTC. V usage is TRBV6-2 or TRBV6-3 and J usage is TRBJ2-5; 12 bases match TRBD1. The CDR3 consists of 15 residues. CDR1 and CDR2 from the germline V gene are MNHEY and SVGEGT. Trimming removed 6 bases from V and 5 bases from J; junction bases left unmatched: 7.

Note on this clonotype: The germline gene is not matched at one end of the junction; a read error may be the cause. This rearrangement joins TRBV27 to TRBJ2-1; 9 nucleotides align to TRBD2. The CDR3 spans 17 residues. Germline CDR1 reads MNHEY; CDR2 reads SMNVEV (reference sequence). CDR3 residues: CASSFGGGALSYNGQFF. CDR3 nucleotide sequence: TGTGCCAGCAGTTTTGGCGGGGGGGCCCTATCCTACAATGGGCAGTTCTTC.